What follows describes a single TCR beta chain. Its antigen is not yet known. Within one base of it there is no much larger clone, and no base qualities were kept. TCRbeta CDR3 regions were amplified from genomic DNA by means of the immunoSEQ Assay, a bias-controlled multiplex PCR. As for how the authors treated the data: The number of nucleated cells in each sample was estimated by amplification of reference gene primers within the assay. Sequence reads were collapsed and filtered to measure the absolute abundance of every unique TCRbeta CDR3 rearrangement. Productive Simpson clonality was computed per sample as the square root of Simpson's diversity index over productive rearrangements. TCRdb took this table from immuneACCESS and kept in-frame rearrangements with V and J called. Such tables lack part of the clones; where checked against another copy, unresolved V genes explain under half of the gap, and the rest is unexplained. V, J and clone size are those of that table, while D and trimming were read from the DNA. This sample gives some 130,000 clones in total; about 80% of them show up just once. About 9.6% of the sample comes from the top ten.

Each collaborating institution followed its own protocols to collect whole blood in K2EDTA tubes. Collaborator samples were shipped for TCRbeta analysis as frozen whole blood, isolated PBMCs, or DNA extracted from either sample type. This record comes from a study of blood T cell repertoires in COVID-19 (dated by TCRdb to the early 2020s). With respect to the entire study: Collaborator samples came from the United States, Italy and Spain and covered acute and convalescent phases of COVID-19. The prospective study material was composed of cDNA or gDNA derived from T cells, B-cell-depleted T cells, or PBMCs. The dataset comprised deeply sampled blood TCRbeta repertoires from subjects exposed to, actively infected with, or recovered from COVID-19. The repertoires were made available in a free public database intended to serve as a resource for research on the immune response to SARS-CoV-2. The samples were drawn from the first 160 participants of the ongoing ImmuneRACE study and from 1,254 subjects provided by 6 global collaborators. A de-identified subject ID, COVID-19 status, age in years and sex were almost always included in the sample metadata. HLA class I and class II types, where available, came from metadata supplied by the sample provider rather than from assay-based typing. The study at large found these results: Clinical and demographic metadata were provided uncurated, with the amount varying by source and participant.

At the junction V is shortened by 4 bases and J by 3 bases, with 22 bases in between. The CDR3 runs 18 amino acids, cysteine and phenylalanine included. Of all the DNA, just the CDR3 is kept, 54 bases in frame from base 1. The CDR1 and CDR2 encoded by the germline V gene are MGHRA and YSYEKL. This TCR was recovered from a man between 40 and 49 years old with active or convalescent COVID-19. This receptor chain uses TRBV4-1 and TRBJ1-5, with no confidently assigned D gene. Sample: peripheral blood. The DNA reads as follows: TGCGCCAGCAGCCCAGTCGAGACGGGAATTAGTGTCAATCAGCCCCAGCATTTT. This gives the protein CASSPVETGISVNQPQHF.